These 22 T cell receptor beta chains originate from one sample sequenced in a study of read filtering for tumor transcriptome and immune sequencing. Molecular barcoded adaptors covering alpha/delta and beta/gamma chains were used on approximately 440 ng RNA. TCRdb reanalysed the reads using MiXCR and keeps one entry per CDR3 protein. Counted here are some 41,000 distinct CDR3 sequences, roughly 13% occurring once; the ten biggest clones make up 30%. Sequenced sample: a population of CD138-negative cells sorted from bone marrow. The receptors were sampled from a donor over 35 with multiple myeloma.

This clonotype was seen a few times. The rearrangement joins TRBV9 to TRBJ2-1, with TRBD2 matching over 11 bases. The CDR3 loop spans 15 amino acids. The germline gives CDR1 SGDLS, CDR2 YYNGEE. The V and J ends lost 3 bases and 2 bases, in that order; junction bases with no gene match: 1. CDR3 DNA: TGTGCCAGCAGCGATAGCGGGAGGGCCTACAATGAGCAGTTCTTC. Translation: CASSDSGRAYNEQFF.

This clonotype was counted at least ten times. CDR3 sequence reads: CASSHKLGLAGYNEQFF. In DNA form, the CDR3 reads TGTGCCAGCAGCCATAAGTTAGGGCTAGCGGGATACAATGAGCAGTTCTTC. The chain links TRBV3-1 to TRBJ2-1, with 9 bases identical to TRBD2. CDR1 and CDR2 from the germline V gene are LGHDT and YNNKEL (reference sequence). V trimming: 3 bases; J trimming: 4 bases; junction bases outside the gene matches: 10. The CDR3 has 17 residues.

The table lists this clonotype with many counts. The chain uses TRBV28 and TRBJ2-1; D is possibly TRBD1 (6 bases). CDR3 length: 18 amino acids. Germline V gene data show CDR1 as MDHEN and CDR2 as SYDVKM. V was clipped by 5 bases and J by 4 bases, with 24 bases between them. This CDR3 is CASSPTAGAVGPYNEQFF. CDR3 in DNA: TGTGCCAGCAGTCCTACGGCAGGGGCAGTTGGACCTTACAATGAGCAGTTCTTC.

This rearrangement joins TRBV20-1 to TRBJ2-5; D ambiguous. CDR3 length: 13 amino acids. From germline, CDR1 is DFQATT and CDR2 SNEGSKA (reference sequence). The CDR3 spells CSSRSRARETQYF. The CDR3 bases are TGCAGCTCCCGATCTAGGGCGAGAGAGACCCAGTACTTC.

The chain links TRBV5-4 to TRBJ2-1; 7 bases fit TRBD2. The germline V gene encodes CDR1 SGHNT and CDR2 YYREEE (reference sequence). The CDR3 extends over 16 amino acids. The V and J ends lost 4 bases and 3 bases, in that order; junction bases with no gene match: 10. DNA for the CDR3: TGTGCCAGCAGCCCCACCCGACTAGCAGACTACAATGAGCAGTTCTTC. Its translation: CASSPTRLADYNEQFF.

This clonotype appeared a few times. A read error is possible here, since a much larger clone lies one base away. This chain uses TRBV7-9 with TRBJ1-2; 7 bases map to TRBD1. Germline assignment: CDR1 SEHNR and CDR2 FQNEAQ (reference sequence). The CDR3 has 14 residues. CDR3 DNA sequence: TGTGCCAGCGGCTTAGAGAAGGGGGCGCATGGCTACACCTTC. Its translation is CASGLEKGAHGYTF.

On this clonotype itself: A much more abundant neighbour one base away suggests this may be a read error. The V call is TRBV3-1, the J call TRBJ2-3, with no clear D. Germline V gives CDR1 LGHDT, CDR2 YNNKEL (reference sequence). Trimming shortened V by 4 bases and J by 8 bases, and 7 bases separated the two germline ends. The CDR3 has 11 amino acids. The CDR3: CASSPKGTQYF. The CDR3 DNA sequence: TGTGCCAGCAGCCCGAAAGGTACGCAGTATTTT.

This clonotype was recorded many times. The CDR3 spells CASSPGQTPYNQPQHF. In nucleotides, the CDR3 is TGTGCCAGCAGCCCGGGACAGACACCCTACAATCAGCCCCAGCATTTT. V usage is TRBV7-2 and J usage is TRBJ1-5, with 7 bases that match TRBD1. Trimming at V came to 5 bases and at J to 3 bases, leaving 10 bases not matched to a gene. The germline gives CDR1 SGHTA, CDR2 FQGNSA. The CDR3 sequence is 16 residues long.

The table lists this clonotype with many counts. The J gene is TRBJ2-7, the V gene TRBV6-6; 9 bases are shared with TRBD1. Unmatched junction bases numbered 10, after V lost 7 bases and J lost 6 bases. The CDR3 extends over 14 amino acids. Germline CDR1 and CDR2: MNHNY and SVGAGI (reference sequence). The CDR3: CASTPDRGRPEQYF. In nucleotides, the CDR3 is TGTGCCAGCACCCCGGACAGGGGAAGGCCCGAGCAGTACTTC.

This clonotype came up many times. CDR3 sequence: CASSLRQSEETQYF. CDR3 DNA: TGTGCCAGCAGCCTAAGACAGTCGGAAGAGACCCAGTACTTC. The chain has TRBV13 and TRBJ2-5; D perhaps matches TRBD1 (5 bases). Per germline, CDR1 PRHDT and CDR2 FYEKMQ (reference sequence). The CDR3 is made up of 14 amino acids. Trimming shortened V by 5 bases and J by 3 bases, and 13 bases separated the two germline ends.

This clonotype was counted at least ten times. The V gene is TRBV14, the J gene TRBJ1-2, with D perhaps matching TRBD1 (5 bases). Germline CDR1 SGHDN, CDR2 FVKESK. V gave up 4 bases and J gave up 4 bases, with 25 bases separating them. The CDR3 consists of 18 residues. The DNA of the CDR3 is TGTGCCAGCAGCCGGGGCAGTAAGGGATCAACCTTCCTCTATGGCTACACCTTC. Its translation: CASSRGSKGSTFLYGYTF.

This clonotype was counted only a few times. The chain couples TRBV7-9 to TRBJ2-7; 8 bases line up with TRBD2. V shed 6 bases and J 3 bases; nucleotides not matched to a gene: 7. The CDR3 has 14 amino acids. Germline V CDR1 and CDR2: SEHNR, FQNEAQ (reference sequence). The CDR3 loop reads CASSHTSGIYEQYF. The CDR3 coding sequence is TGTGCCAGCAGTCACACTAGCGGCATCTACGAGCAGTACTTC.

This clonotype was picked up one time. One base separates it from a far larger clone, so it is likely a read error. This chain uses TRBV4-3 with TRBJ1-1, with 7 nucleotides matching TRBD1. This CDR3 comprises 14 residues. Looked up from germline, CDR1 is LGHNA and CDR2 is YSLEER. CDR3 DNA: TGCGCCAGCAACTGGGACAGCATGAACACTGGAGCTTTCTTT. Its protein is CASNWDSMNTGAFF.

This clonotype was detected ten times or more. This rearrangement joins TRBV27 to TRBJ2-3, with 9 bases lining up with TRBD1. Per germline, CDR1 MNHEY and CDR2 SMNVEV (reference sequence). Unmatched junction bases numbered 11, after V lost 7 bases and J lost 3 bases. CDR3 length: 16 residues. The CDR3 reads CASKLTTGGPTDTQYF. In DNA, the CDR3 is TGTGCCAGCAAACTTACAACAGGGGGCCCGACAGATACGCAGTATTTT.

For this clonotype: A much bigger clone sits one base away, suggesting this may be a read error. The rearrangement links TRBV6-4 to TRBJ2-2; 13 nucleotides agree with TRBD2. V was clipped by 4 bases and J by 4 bases; unmatched bases: 0. The length of the CDR3 is 15 residues. Germline V gene lookup returns CDR1 MRHNA and CDR2 SNTAGT. The CDR3, as DNA: TGTGCCAGCAGTGGGACTAGCGGGAGCACCGGGGAGCTGTTTTTT. Translated: CASSGTSGSTGELFF.

About this clonotype itself: The junction departs from germline at one end; a sequencing error may be responsible. The V and J genes are TRBV12-3 or TRBV12-4 and TRBJ2-1; no clear D gene. This CDR3 spans 13 amino acids. The CDR3 region has the DNA TGCGCCAGCAGCCCGGCGGAAGGCAATGAGCAGTTCTTC. Protein product: CASSPAEGNEQFF.

Worth noting for this clonotype: A read error is the likely source, as a far larger clone sits one nucleotide away. The rearrangement links TRBV12-3 or TRBV12-4 to TRBJ2-1, with unresolved D. CDR3 length: 13 amino acids. Trimming took 9 bases from V and 7 from J, leaving 16 bases between them. Here the CDR3 reads CARDLPLGNEQFF. The CDR3 DNA follows: TGTGCCAGAGACCTACCCCTCGGAAATGAGCAGTTCTTC.

The sample holds one count of this clonotype. A single base is all that separates this from a far larger clone, so a read error is likely. For the CDR3, the DNA is TGTGCCAGCAGCTACATCCCAGGGGGAAACAATGAGCAGTACTTC. It codes for CASSYIPGGNNEQYF. The chain is built from TRBV12-3 or TRBV12-4 and TRBJ2-5; TRBD1 matches at 7 bases. This CDR3 is built from 15 residues. J lost 11 bases, V lost 6 bases, and 18 bases had no gene match.

This clonotype was observed at least ten times. This chain uses TRBV20-1 with TRBJ1-5; tentatively, D is TRBD1 (6 bases). V shed 5 bases and J shed 3 bases, with 17 bases lying between them. Per the germline V gene, CDR1 is DFQATT and CDR2 is SNEGSKA (reference sequence). CDR3 length: 15 amino acids. This chain's CDR3 is CSAARGGGNNQPQHF. CDR3 coding DNA: TGCAGTGCTGCCCGGGGAGGGGGTAACAATCAGCCCCAGCATTTT.

This clonotype was seen at least ten times. The chain links TRBV4-1 to TRBJ2-3, with D possibly matching TRBD1 (7 bases). The CDR3 runs 16 residues. Deletions cut 1 base from V and 4 bases from J, with 15 bases between. The germline CDR1 and CDR2 sequences are MGHRA and YSYEKL. CDR3 protein: CASSQGQGGDPDTQYF. CDR3 DNA sequence: TGCGCCAGCAGCCAAGGGCAGGGGGGAGATCCAGATACGCAGTATTTT.

This clonotype was recorded at least ten times. The rearrangement joins TRBV29-1 to TRBJ2-5; weak D call: TRBD2 (5 bases). This CDR3 contains 14 residues. CDR1 SQVTM and CDR2 ANQGSEA come from the germline V gene. V was pared by 8 bases and J by 0 bases, with 16 bases between. The CDR3 sequence is CSLRLAANQETQYF. The CDR3 DNA is TGCAGCTTACGCCTAGCCGCTAACCAAGAGACCCAGTACTTC.

This clonotype was seen a handful of times. This may arise from a read error, as a much more abundant clone is one base away. This chain joins TRBV20-1 and TRBJ1-5; TRBD1 matches at 8 bases. Germline lookup yields CDR1 DFQATT and CDR2 SNEGSKA (reference sequence). V shed 3 bases and J 2 bases; nucleotides not matched to a gene: 9. The CDR3 extends over 16 amino acids. The DNA of the CDR3 is TGCAGTGCTAGTCCGAGTTACAGGGGGGGCAATCAGCCCCAGCATTTT. This gives the protein CSASPSYRGGNQPQHF.